The rows below give T cell receptor beta chains drawn from one sample of a study of T-cell memory formation after mild COVID-19. TCRdb called the 5' RACE reads again in MiXCR, with one record for every CDR3 protein. The table lists tens of thousands of distinct CDR3 sequences, roughly a sixth of them singletons. The specimen sequenced was PBMCs or a T cell subset sorted from them (not recorded which). The receptor set was obtained from an adult woman who had mild COVID-19 (a few samples of this study predate the infection). Cell type and time point are not known. The CDR3 runs from the conserved cysteine through the conserved F or W. The order of the fields is D gene, J gene, clone size, V gene, CDR3 DNA, CDR3 protein. The D gene is left open where the match is weak. Only some rows state a clone size, as once, few, many or a class for expanded clones.

>.|TRBJ2-1|.|TRBV4-1
TGCGCCAGCAGCCAAGCTGGGAATGAGCAGTTCTTC
CASSQAGNEQFF
>.|TRBJ2-7|few|TRBV25-1
TGTGCCAGCAGTGACACGGGAGCCCCCCACGAGCAGTACTTC
CASSDTGAPHEQYF
>TRBD2|TRBJ2-2|many|TRBV24-1
TGTGCCACCATGGGTAGCGGGAAATTAAACACCGGGGAGCTGTTTTTT
CATMGSGKLNTGELFF
>TRBD1|TRBJ2-4|many|TRBV5-1
TGCGCCAGCAGCTTGGGACAGGGGGCAAACATTCAGTACTTC
CASSLGQGANIQYF
>TRBD1|TRBJ2-1|.|TRBV5-1
TGCGCCAGTGACTATTTCCCGGGACAGGGGGTATACAATGAGCAGTTCTTC
CASDYFPGQGVYNEQFF
>TRBD1|TRBJ2-1|many|TRBV7-9
TGTGCCAGCAGCGGGGACGGGACAGGGGGCGATTCTCCACACAATGATGAGCAGTTCTTC
CASSGDGTGGDSPHNDEQFF
>TRBD2|TRBJ2-7|few|TRBV12-3/TRBV12-4
TGTGCCAGCATCCCGGGAGGGGCGCCCCCCTACGAGCAGTACTTC
CASIPGGAPPYEQYF
>.|TRBJ2-3|few|TRBV3-1
TGTGCCAGCAGCCCCCGATGGACCGAGTTCACAGATACGCAGTATTTT
CASSPRWTEFTDTQYF
>.|TRBJ2-3|.|TRBV7-9
TGTGCCAGCAGCCCCCCGAGGAGGACAGATACGCAGTATTTT
CASSPPRRTDTQYF
>.|TRBJ1-4|.|TRBV30
TGTGCCTGGACTTTCGCGGTTATGGCAACTAATGAAAAACTGTTTTTT
CAWTFAVMATNEKLFF
>.|TRBJ2-7|.|TRBV5-1
TGCGCCAGCAGCTTGGGCGAGGCCTACGAGCAGTACTTC
CASSLGEAYEQYF
>.|TRBJ2-1|.|TRBV6-5
TGTGCCAGCACCATAAGGGGTGGGAATGAGCAGTTCTTC
CASTIRGGNEQFF
>TRBD1|TRBJ1-1|.|TRBV7-6
TGTGCCAGCAGCTTCCCGGTTGGGGCAGGGGGCCTGAACACTGAAGCTTTCTTT
CASSFPVGAGGLNTEAFF
>.|TRBJ2-4|few|TRBV15
TGTGCCACCAGCAGAGAGCTGACGCGGGCGGCTGGAAACATTCAGTACTTC
CATSRELTRAAGNIQYF
>.|TRBJ2-1|few|TRBV6-5
TGTGCCAGCAGTTCCGGGACTTTCAATGAGCAGTTCTTC
CASSSGTFNEQFF
>.|TRBJ2-2|few|TRBV7-7
.
CASSPGSCFF
>.|TRBJ2-2|.|TRBV12-3/TRBV12-4
TGTGCCAGCAGTTTCCCGCCAGGATTCGGCACCGGGGAGCTGTTTTTT
CASSFPPGFGTGELFF
>.|TRBJ1-2|.|TRBV7-9
TGTGCCAGCAGCCCAGGGGAGGGTCGTAACTATGGCTACACCTTC
CASSPGEGRNYGYTF
>TRBD1|TRBJ2-1|.|TRBV5-1
TGCGCCAGCAGCTTGGAAGGGACAGGGGGAAATGAGCAGTTCTTC
CASSLEGTGGNEQFF
>.|TRBJ2-1|many|TRBV2
TGTGCCAGCAGTGAAGCCTCCGCGGGGATGGCCTTCAATGAGCAGTTCTTC
CASSEASAGMAFNEQFF
>.|TRBJ2-1|.|TRBV6-5
TGTGCCAGCAGTTACGGTCTAGCTAGAGACAATGAGCAGTTCTTC
CASSYGLARDNEQFF
>.|TRBJ2-5|few|TRBV2
TGTGCCAGCAGTCCCGGACAGTTCGGGTGGGAGACCCAGTACTTC
CASSPGQFGWETQYF
>.|TRBJ2-1|once|TRBV24-1
TGTGCCACCAGTGACCTGAGTGCGTACAATGAGCAGTTCTTC
CATSDLSAYNEQFF
>.|TRBJ1-2|.|TRBV7-9
TGTGCCAGCAGCTTGGGGACCACAGGGATTCCGTATGGCTACACCTTC
CASSLGTTGIPYGYTF
>.|TRBJ1-4|.|TRBV23-1
TGCGCCAGCAGTCTTACTACGCATTGGAGAAAACTGTTTTTT
CASSLTTHWRKLFF
>TRBD1|TRBJ2-7|.|TRBV5-1
TGCGCCAGCAGCAGACCGGGACAGGGAATGGAATGGAACTTC
CASSRPGQGMEWNF
>.|TRBJ2-3|few|TRBV9
TGTGCCAGCAGTCGGGGATCTAGCACAGATACGCAGTATTTT
CASSRGSSTDTQYF
>.|TRBJ2-1|many|TRBV29-1
TGCAGCGTTGAACTATGGGACTTTCGGTCCAATGAGCAGTTCTTC
CSVELWDFRSNEQFF
>.|TRBJ2-7|few|TRBV16
TGTGCCAGCAGCATCAACCTGGGATGGAACTACGAGCAGTACTTC
CASSINLGWNYEQYF
>TRBD2|TRBJ2-1|few|TRBV3-1
TGTGCCAGCAGCCAATCCCTCGGGAGGGCTAGCGGGGGATACAATGAGCAGTTCTTC
CASSQSLGRASGGYNEQFF
>TRBD1|TRBJ2-4|few|TRBV7-9
TGTGCCAGCAGCTTAGAAAGGGACAGGGACAACATTCAGTACTTC
CASSLERDRDNIQYF
>.|TRBJ2-1|few|TRBV12-3/TRBV12-4
TGTTCGATCTGGGGGGAGGACAATGAGCAGTTCTTC
CSIWGEDNEQFF
>.|TRBJ2-7|few|TRBV19
TGTGCCAGTAGTATCTCATGGGGGCGATACGAGCAGTACTTC
CASSISWGRYEQYF
>.|TRBJ2-2|.|TRBV21-1
TGTGCCAGCAGCAAAGCGGGACGGTCGAACACCGGGGAGCTGTTTTTT
CASSKAGRSNTGELFF
>TRBD2|TRBJ2-1|.|TRBV12-3/TRBV12-4
TGTGCCAGCAGCCGACTAGCGGGATCCTCCTACAATGAGCAGTTCTTC
CASSRLAGSSYNEQFF
>.|TRBJ1-2|few|TRBV6-5
TGTGCCAGCAGTTACTCGCTCCGACTCTTCTATGGCTACACCTTC
CASSYSLRLFYGYTF
>TRBD2|TRBJ2-1|.|TRBV7-9
TGTGCCAGCAGCTTAGTTCCGGGGGGTCCTAGGAATGAGCAGTTCTTC
CASSLVPGGPRNEQFF
>.|TRBJ2-7|few|TRBV7-6
TGTGCCAGCAGTTCGGACATCACCTACGAGCAGTACTTC
CASSSDITYEQYF
>TRBD2|TRBJ2-1|.|TRBV9
TGTGCCAGCAGCCTGCGAGCGGGAGTTTCCTACAATGAGCAGTTCTTC
CASSLRAGVSYNEQFF
>TRBD1|TRBJ2-7|.|TRBV7-3
TGTGCCAGCAGCTTGGACGGCGGGACAGGGGTATACGAGCAGTACTTC
CASSLDGGTGVYEQYF